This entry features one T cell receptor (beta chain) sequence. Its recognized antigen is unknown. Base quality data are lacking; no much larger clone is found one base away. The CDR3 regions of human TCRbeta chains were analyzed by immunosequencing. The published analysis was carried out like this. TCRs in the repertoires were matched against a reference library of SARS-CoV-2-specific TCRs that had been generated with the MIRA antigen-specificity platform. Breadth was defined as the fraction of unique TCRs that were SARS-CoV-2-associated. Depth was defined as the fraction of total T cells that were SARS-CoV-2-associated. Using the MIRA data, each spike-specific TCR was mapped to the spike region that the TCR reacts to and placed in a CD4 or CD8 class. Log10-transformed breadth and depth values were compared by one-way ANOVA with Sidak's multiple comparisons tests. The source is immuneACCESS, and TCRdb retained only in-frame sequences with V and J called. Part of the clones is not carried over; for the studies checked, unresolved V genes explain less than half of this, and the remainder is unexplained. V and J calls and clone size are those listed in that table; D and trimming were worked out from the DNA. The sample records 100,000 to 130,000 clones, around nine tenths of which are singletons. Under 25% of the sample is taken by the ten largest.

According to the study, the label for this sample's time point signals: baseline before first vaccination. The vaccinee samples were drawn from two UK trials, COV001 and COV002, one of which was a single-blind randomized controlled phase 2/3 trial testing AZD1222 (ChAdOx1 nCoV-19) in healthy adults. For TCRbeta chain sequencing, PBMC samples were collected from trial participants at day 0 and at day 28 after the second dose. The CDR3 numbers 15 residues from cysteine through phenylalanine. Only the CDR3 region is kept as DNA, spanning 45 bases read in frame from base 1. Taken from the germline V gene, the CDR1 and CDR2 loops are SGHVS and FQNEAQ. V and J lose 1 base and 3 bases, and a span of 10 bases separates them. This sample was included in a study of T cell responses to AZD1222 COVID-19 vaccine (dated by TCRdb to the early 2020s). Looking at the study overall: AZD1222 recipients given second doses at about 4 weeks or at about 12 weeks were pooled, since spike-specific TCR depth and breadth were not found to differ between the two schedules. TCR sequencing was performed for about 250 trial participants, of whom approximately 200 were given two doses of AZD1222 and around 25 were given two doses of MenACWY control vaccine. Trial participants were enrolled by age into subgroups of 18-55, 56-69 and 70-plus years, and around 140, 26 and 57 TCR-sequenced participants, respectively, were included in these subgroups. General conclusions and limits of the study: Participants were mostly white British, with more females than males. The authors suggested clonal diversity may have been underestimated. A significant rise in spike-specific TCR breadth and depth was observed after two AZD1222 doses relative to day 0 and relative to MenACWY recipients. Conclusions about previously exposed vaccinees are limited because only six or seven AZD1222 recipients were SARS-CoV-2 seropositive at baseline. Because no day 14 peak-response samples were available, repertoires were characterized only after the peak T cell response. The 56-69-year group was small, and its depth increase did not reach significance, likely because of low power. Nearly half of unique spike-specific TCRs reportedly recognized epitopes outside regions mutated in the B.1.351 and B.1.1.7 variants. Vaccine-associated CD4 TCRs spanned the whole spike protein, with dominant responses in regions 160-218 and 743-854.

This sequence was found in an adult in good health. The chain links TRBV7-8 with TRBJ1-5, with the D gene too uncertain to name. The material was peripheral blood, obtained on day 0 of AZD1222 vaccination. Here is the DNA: TGTGCCAGCAGCTTAGATGGCAGACTCAATCAGCCCCAGCATTTT. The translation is CASSLDGRLNQPQHF.